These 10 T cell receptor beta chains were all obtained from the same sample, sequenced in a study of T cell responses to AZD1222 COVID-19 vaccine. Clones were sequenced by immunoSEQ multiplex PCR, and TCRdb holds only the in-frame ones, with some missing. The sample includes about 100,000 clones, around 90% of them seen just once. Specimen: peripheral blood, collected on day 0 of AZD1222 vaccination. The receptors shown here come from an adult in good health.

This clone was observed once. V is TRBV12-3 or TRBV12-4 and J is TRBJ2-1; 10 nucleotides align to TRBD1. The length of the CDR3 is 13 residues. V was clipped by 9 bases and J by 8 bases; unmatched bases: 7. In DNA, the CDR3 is TGTGCCAGTAGACAGGGGGCGCGGGATGAGCAGTTCTTC. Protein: CASRQGARDEQFF.

CDR3 residues: CASSLAQGLNTEAFF. The CDR3 DNA is TGCGCCAGCAGCTTGGCCCAGGGCCTGAACACTGAAGCTTTCTTT. This rearrangement joins TRBV5-1 to TRBJ1-1, with D maybe TRBD1 (5 bases). CDR1 and CDR2 (germline): SGHRS, YFSETQ. V was cut by 0 bases and J by 0 bases, with 9 bases left in between. The CDR3 totals 15 residues.

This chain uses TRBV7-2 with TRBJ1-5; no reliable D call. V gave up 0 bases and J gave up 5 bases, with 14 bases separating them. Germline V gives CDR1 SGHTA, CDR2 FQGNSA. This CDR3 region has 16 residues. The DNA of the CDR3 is TGTGCCAGCAGCTTAGCTTTCTGGCACCCGGATCAGCCCCAGCATTTT. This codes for CASSLAFWHPDQPQHF.

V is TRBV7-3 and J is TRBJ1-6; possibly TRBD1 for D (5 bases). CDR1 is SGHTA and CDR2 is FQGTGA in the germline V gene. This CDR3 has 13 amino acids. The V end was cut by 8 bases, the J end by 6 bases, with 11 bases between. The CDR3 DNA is TGTGCCAGCCGGGACGGGATTAATTCACCCCTCCACTTT. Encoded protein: CASRDGINSPLHF.

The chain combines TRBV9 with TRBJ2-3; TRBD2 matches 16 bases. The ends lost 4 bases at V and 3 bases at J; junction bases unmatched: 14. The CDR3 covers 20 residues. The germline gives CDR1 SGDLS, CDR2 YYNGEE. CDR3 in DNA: TGTGCCAGCAGCCCCGCTGTGGGGACTAGCGGGAGGGCCGGAACAGATACGCAGTATTTT. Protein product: CASSPAVGTSGRAGTDTQYF.

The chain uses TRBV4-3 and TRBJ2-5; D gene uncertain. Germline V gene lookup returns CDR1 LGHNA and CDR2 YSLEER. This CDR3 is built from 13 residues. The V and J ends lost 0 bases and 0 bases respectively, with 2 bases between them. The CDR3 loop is CASSQEYQETQYF. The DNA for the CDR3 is TGCGCCAGCAGCCAAGAGTACCAAGAGACCCAGTACTTC.

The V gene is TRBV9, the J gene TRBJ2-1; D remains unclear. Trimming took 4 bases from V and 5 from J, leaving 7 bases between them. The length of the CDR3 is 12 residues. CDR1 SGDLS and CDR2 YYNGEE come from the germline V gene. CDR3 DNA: TGTGCCAGCAGCCCAAGCGACAATGAGCAGTTCTTC. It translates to CASSPSDNEQFF.

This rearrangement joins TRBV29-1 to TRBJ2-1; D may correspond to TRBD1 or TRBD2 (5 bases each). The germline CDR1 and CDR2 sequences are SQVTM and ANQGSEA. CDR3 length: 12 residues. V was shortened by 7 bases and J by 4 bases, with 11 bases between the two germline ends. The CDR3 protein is CSARDLYNEQFF. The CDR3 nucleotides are TGCAGCGCCCGGGACCTATACAATGAGCAGTTCTTC.

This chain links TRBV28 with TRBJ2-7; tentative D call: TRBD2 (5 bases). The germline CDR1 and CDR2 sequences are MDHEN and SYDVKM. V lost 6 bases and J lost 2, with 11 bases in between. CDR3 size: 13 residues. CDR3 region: CASSRLSPYEQYF. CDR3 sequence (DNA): TGTGCCAGCAGCCGACTATCCCCCTACGAGCAGTACTTC.

The CDR3 reads CASSYETSGARGTGELFF. The CDR3 bases are TGTGCCAGCAGTTACGAGACTAGCGGGGCTCGCGGCACCGGGGAGCTGTTTTTT. The chain combines TRBV6-2 or TRBV6-3 with TRBJ2-2; 11 bases fit TRBD2. CDR1 and CDR2 from the germline V gene are MNHEY and SVGEGT. After removal of 2 bases from V and 4 bases from J, the junction contained 9 bases not matched to a gene. The CDR3 runs 18 residues.